The 31 T cell receptor beta chains presented below share a single source sample, sequenced in a study of T cell changes during pregnancy in multiple sclerosis (dated by TCRdb to about 2019). Libraries were constructed by the immunoSEQ multiplex PCR assay. This is the immuneACCESS table as TCRdb keeps it, with only in-frame sequences that have V and J called. A part of the clones is gone; compared with another copy, unresolved V genes explain less than half, and the rest is unexplained. This sample lists fewer than 25,000 clones; approximately 90% were detected once. The leading ten clones occupy around 7% of the sample. This sample comprised CD8+ T cells from peripheral blood mononuclear cells, obtained in the first trimester of pregnancy. All receptors come from a female donor with multiple sclerosis, enrolled in a pregnancy study.

This chain links TRBV9 with TRBJ2-2; a weak D match, TRBD2 (6 bases). Germline V gene lookup returns CDR1 SGDLS and CDR2 YYNGEE. Trimming cost V 0 bases and J 5 bases, with 11 bases left between them. The CDR3 runs 15 residues. CDR3 sequence: CASSVDSGGTGELFF. Written as DNA, the CDR3 is TGTGCCAGCAGCGTAGATAGCGGTGGAACCGGGGAGCTGTTTTTT.

The chain recombines TRBV7-9 with TRBJ2-5, with a tentative D call TRBD2 (5 bases). CDR1 and CDR2 (germline): SEHNR, FQNEAQ (reference sequence). The ends were cut back, 1 base at V and 5 bases at J, with 11 bases in the middle. The CDR3 runs 14 residues. CDR3 DNA sequence: TGTGCCAGCAGCTTAGGTAGAGGGCGGGAGACCCAGTACTTC. Translated, it gives CASSLGRGRETQYF.

The rearrangement links TRBV7-9 to TRBJ2-7; 8 bases line up with TRBD1. V dropped 1 base and J dropped 6; count of bases not matched to a gene: 5. CDR3 length equals 14 residues. The V gene's germline CDR1 is SEHNR and CDR2 FQNEAQ (reference sequence). This chain's CDR3 is CASSLGRGLGEQYF. In DNA, the CDR3 is TGTGCCAGCAGCTTAGGCAGGGGGCTTGGCGAGCAGTACTTC.

The V and J genes are TRBV19 and TRBJ2-7; 9 bases match TRBD1. The CDR3 sequence is 15 residues long. Trimming removed 5 bases from V and 6 bases from J; junction bases left unmatched: 11. Germline CDR1 is LNHDA and CDR2 is SQIVND (reference sequence). The CDR3, as DNA: TGTGCCAGTAGTCATCCGAGGACAGGGGACTCCGAGCAGTACTTC. Translation: CASSHPRTGDSEQYF.

J is TRBJ2-1 and V is TRBV4-2; TRBD2 aligns across 11 bases. The CDR3 contains 20 residues. CDR1 is LGHNA and CDR2 is YNFKEQ in the germline V gene. With V trimmed by 3 bases and J by 7 bases, 20 bases remained unmatched. CDR3 coding DNA: TGTGCCAGCAGCCAGGAGGACAGGGGATGGGTTACTAGCGGGGGTAATGAGCAGTTCTTC. Amino acids: CASSQEDRGWVTSGGNEQFF.

The gene calls are TRBV10-3 and TRBJ2-3; TRBD2 matches at 8 bases. The V gene's germline CDR1 is ENHRY and CDR2 SYGVKD. V lost 2 bases, J lost 2 bases, and 6 bases stayed unmatched. CDR3 length equals 16 residues. The CDR3 DNA reads as TGTGCCATCAGTGAGCAACCGGGAGGGATCACAGATACGCAGTATTTT. Residues: CAISEQPGGITDTQYF.

This chain links TRBV13 with TRBJ1-4; D not resolved. Trimming pared 0 bases from V and 5 bases from J, leaving 16 bases between. Germline-derived CDR1 and CDR2 are PRHDT and FYEKMQ (reference sequence). The CDR3 contains 17 residues. As DNA, the CDR3 is TGTGCCAGCAGCTTAGGATTGAGGGAACAGCCGAATGAAAAACTGTTTTTT. This gives the protein CASSLGLREQPNEKLFF.

The chain couples TRBV15 to TRBJ2-6; TRBD2 agrees at 8 bases. Germline lookup yields CDR1 LNHNV and CDR2 YYDKDF (reference sequence). The CDR3 runs 18 residues. The trim removed 1 base at V and 1 base at J, leaving 6 bases unmatched. The CDR3 coding sequence is TGTGCCACCAGCAGAGTGACAGCGGGAGAATCTGGGGCCAACGTCCTGACTTTC. Its translation is CATSRVTAGESGANVLTF.

V usage is TRBV27 and J usage is TRBJ1-2, with TRBD1 identical over 8 bases. V shed 5 bases, J shed 5 bases, and the junction held 28 bases outside the gene matches. Germline loops: CDR1 MNHEY, CDR2 SMNVEV (reference sequence). This CDR3 spans 21 amino acids. The CDR3: CASSRADRAQFPPPYFYGYTF. The CDR3 DNA reads TGTGCCAGCAGTCGGGCGGACAGGGCCCAATTCCCCCCCCCTTACTTTTATGGCTACACCTTC.

The sample holds one count of this clone. V gene TRBV13 combines with J gene TRBJ1-2; D may be TRBD1 (6 bases). The germline V gene has CDR1 PRHDT and CDR2 FYEKMQ (reference sequence). V was trimmed by 6 bases and J by 4 bases, leaving 18 bases between them. CDR3 length equals 15 residues. Written as DNA, the CDR3 is TGTGCCAGCAGTCTAGGGAGGGGGGCTGGCTATGGCTACACCTTC. It yields the protein CASSLGRGAGYGYTF.

This clone was detected once. V usage is TRBV6-5 and J usage is TRBJ2-5, with 9 bases matching TRBD1. V lost 4 bases to trimming and J lost 1 base; unmatched junction nucleotides: 4. Germline V gene data show CDR1 as MNHEY and CDR2 as SVGAGI. The CDR3 runs to 15 residues. CDR3 bases: TGTGCCAGCAGTTCCCCGGGACAGGGCCAAGAGACCCAGTACTTC. Its translation: CASSSPGQGQETQYF.

This clone has only one observation. This chain connects TRBV29-1 to TRBJ1-2, with a weak D call TRBD1 (5 bases). Between the trimmed V and J ends, which lost 3 bases and 1 base, there was a span of 12 bases. Germline V gene data show CDR1 as SQVTM and CDR2 as ANQGSEA. The CDR3 spans 14 residues. CDR3 in DNA: TGCAGCGTTGATGGGGGACTGATTAACTATGGCTACACCTTC. Translating it yields CSVDGGLINYGYTF. The whole variable domain, remainder taken from reference TRBV29-1 and TRBJ1-2, is SAVISQKPSRDICQRGTSLTIQCQVDSQVTMMFWYRQQPGQSLTLIATANQGSEATYESGFVIDKFPISRPNLTFSTLTVSNMSPEDSSIYLCSVDGGLINYGYTFGSGTRLTVV.

The chain joins TRBV6-5 to TRBJ2-1; 7 nucleotides agree with TRBD1. The CDR3 totals 13 residues. Germline loops: CDR1 MNHEY, CDR2 SVGAGI. Unmatched junction bases numbered 5, after V lost 5 bases and J lost 7 bases. The CDR3 DNA sequence: TGTGCCAGCAGTCTGACAGGGAGAAATGAGCAGTTCTTC. As protein: CASSLTGRNEQFF.

V gene TRBV7-2 combines with J gene TRBJ1-2; D perhaps matches TRBD1 (5 bases). Germline V gene sequence: CDR1 SGHTA, CDR2 FQGNSA. The CDR3 runs 15 residues. V lost 0 bases, J lost 5 bases, and 13 bases lay in between. The CDR3 DNA sequence: TGTGCCAGCAGCTTAGCAGGCGGGGGGAGTTATGGCTACACCTTC. Protein: CASSLAGGGSYGYTF.

The chain employs TRBV11-2 and TRBJ2-1; 12 positions match TRBD2. Germline CDR1 SGHAT, CDR2 FQNNGV. J lost 7 bases, V lost 2 bases, and 3 bases had no gene match. The CDR3 has 15 residues. The chain's CDR3 is CASSLLLAGGNEQFF. Written as DNA, the CDR3 is TGTGCCAGCAGCTTACTACTAGCGGGAGGAAATGAGCAGTTCTTC.

The rearrangement links TRBV4-3 to TRBJ2-2; 8 bases agree with TRBD2. Germline CDR1 reads LGHNA; CDR2 reads YSLEER. The CDR3 extends over 16 amino acids. V dropped 1 base and J dropped 4; count of bases not matched to a gene: 5. Here the CDR3 reads CASSQGLAGATGELFF. CDR3 bases: TGCGCCAGCAGCCAAGGTCTAGCGGGCGCCACCGGGGAGCTGTTTTTT.

The V call is TRBV7-9, the J call TRBJ1-1; no clear D gene. The germline V and J ends were trimmed by 4 bases and 3 bases, with 12 bases remaining between them. There are 14 residues in the CDR3. The germline V gene encodes CDR1 SEHNR and CDR2 FQNEAQ (reference sequence). Here the CDR3 reads CASSSTRGDTEAFF. CDR3 DNA sequence: TGTGCCAGCAGCTCCACCCGCGGTGACACTGAAGCTTTCTTT.

This sequence joins TRBV5-4 and TRBJ2-3, with D perhaps TRBD2 (6 bases). The length of the CDR3 is 16 residues. Germline loops: CDR1 SGHNT, CDR2 YYREEE (reference sequence). V was clipped by 1 base and J by 2 bases, with 14 bases between them. CDR3: CASSLWGTAPTDTQYF. The CDR3 DNA is TGTGCCAGCAGCTTGTGGGGGACTGCACCCACAGATACGCAGTATTTT.

The rearrangement joins TRBV2 to TRBJ2-2; D is possibly TRBD2 (5 bases). Germline V gene data show CDR1 as SNHLY and CDR2 as FYNNEI. V lost 1 base, J lost 4 bases, and 10 bases lay in between. The CDR3 loop spans 15 amino acids. For the CDR3, the DNA is TGTGCCAGCAGTGAAGTCGGGGTCGTCACCGGGGAGCTGTTTTTT. It encodes CASSEVGVVTGELFF.

V is TRBV4-3 and J is TRBJ2-3, with 8 bases identical to TRBD2. The V gene end was trimmed by 4 bases and the J gene end by 5 bases; junction bases not matched to a gene: 5. This CDR3 is built from 14 residues. Germline CDR1 is LGHNA and CDR2 is YSLEER. CDR3 protein: CASSPGGQVDTQYF. CDR3 DNA sequence: TGCGCCAGCAGCCCGGGGGGGCAGGTAGATACGCAGTATTTT.

Here the CDR3 DNA reads TGTGCCAGCAGCTTATTCTATCCGGGGGATTTAGGGCCCCAGCATTTT. As protein: CASSLFYPGDLGPQHF. The genes are TRBV7-3 and TRBJ1-5, with a tentative D call TRBD1 (5 bases). Germline V gene lookup returns CDR1 SGHTA and CDR2 FQGTGA. CDR3 length: 16 residues. The V gene lost 2 bases and the J gene lost 9 bases, with 20 bases spanning the gap.

The gene calls are TRBV6-4 and TRBJ2-3; 11 bases match TRBD2. Trimming at V came to 3 bases and at J to 4 bases, leaving 3 bases not matched to a gene. Germline-derived CDR1 and CDR2 are MRHNA and SNTAGT. CDR3 length: 15 amino acids. The CDR3: CASSDSGRASDTQYF. CDR3 DNA: TGTGCCAGCAGTGATAGCGGGAGGGCCTCAGATACGCAGTATTTT.

The CDR3 nucleotides are TGTGCCAGCAGTCCTTCCGGGACAGGGTTCGAGCAGTACTTC. It is translated as CASSPSGTGFEQYF. The chain couples TRBV2 to TRBJ2-7; 9 bases are a match to TRBD1. This CDR3 region has 14 residues. Germline assignment: CDR1 SNHLY and CDR2 FYNNEI. V shed 5 bases and J 6 bases; nucleotides not matched to a gene: 8.

V usage is TRBV28 and J usage is TRBJ1-2; the D gene is possibly TRBD1 (5 bases). V gave up 4 bases and J gave up 3 bases, with 24 bases separating them. CDR1 is MDHEN and CDR2 is SYDVKM in the germline V gene. This CDR3 spans 18 amino acids. The CDR3 DNA reads as TGTGCCAGCAGTTCCGTGATCCAAACTGACAGCGAATACTATGGCTACACCTTC. The encoded protein is CASSSVIQTDSEYYGYTF.

V is TRBV28 and J is TRBJ2-7, with 7 positions matching TRBD2. V dropped 3 bases and J dropped 4; count of bases not matched to a gene: 6. This CDR3 has 14 residues. From germline, CDR1 is MDHEN and CDR2 SYDVKM. The CDR3 DNA sequence: TGTGCCAGCAGTTTTAGTACGGGAGGTTACGAGCAGTACTTC. It is translated as CASSFSTGGYEQYF.

The rearrangement joins TRBV28 to TRBJ2-3; 7 bases agree with TRBD2. This CDR3 has 15 residues. The V gene end was trimmed by 5 bases and the J gene end by 1 base; junction bases not matched to a gene: 6. Germline V gene sequence: CDR1 MDHEN, CDR2 SYDVKM. The CDR3: CASSRRESGTDTQYF. In DNA form, the CDR3 reads TGTGCCAGCAGTCGGCGGGAGTCGGGCACAGATACGCAGTATTTT.

The chain combines TRBV19 with TRBJ2-7, with 7 bases identical to TRBD2. The ends lost 2 bases at V and 4 bases at J; junction bases unmatched: 5. The germline CDR1 and CDR2 sequences are LNHDA and SQIVND (reference sequence). This CDR3 has 14 amino acids. CDR3 sequence: CASSINGRTYEQYF. The CDR3 DNA sequence: TGTGCCAGTAGTATAAACGGGAGGACTTACGAGCAGTACTTC.

The chain combines TRBV11-2 with TRBJ2-1; 14 bases are shared with TRBD2. Germline V gene data show CDR1 as SGHAT and CDR2 as FQNNGV. The CDR3 consists of 19 residues. The junction had 9 bases not matched to a gene; V was cut back by 0 bases and J by 5 bases. Here the CDR3 reads CASSLDWERTSGRHNEQFF. Written as DNA, the CDR3 is TGTGCCAGCAGCTTAGACTGGGAACGGACTAGCGGGAGGCACAATGAGCAGTTCTTC.

CDR3 in DNA: TGTGCCAGCAGCCCCTCGGACAGTTTCAATCAGCCCCAGCATTTT. It codes for CASSPSDSFNQPQHF. The V gene is TRBV27, the J gene TRBJ1-5; tentative D call: TRBD1 (6 bases). V lost 6 bases to trimming and J lost 3 bases, with 15 bases between them. Germline CDR1 MNHEY, CDR2 SMNVEV (reference sequence). The CDR3 consists of 15 residues.

Points on this clone: This sample also contains other DNA sequences that code for the same CDR3. The CDR3 coding sequence is TGTGCCAGCAGCGCCCGGGACAGTTCCTACAATGAGCAGTTCTTC. Amino acids: CASSARDSSYNEQFF. The genes are TRBV9 and TRBJ2-1; 7 positions agree with TRBD1. From germline, CDR1 is SGDLS and CDR2 YYNGEE. The V and J ends lost 3 bases and 1 base, in that order; junction bases with no gene match: 4. The CDR3 has 15 amino acids.

The genes are TRBV13 and TRBJ2-2; 9 bases match TRBD1. The CDR3 contains 15 residues. J lost 7 bases, V lost 4 bases, and 7 bases had no gene match. In germline, CDR1 is PRHDT, CDR2 FYEKMQ (reference sequence). Here the CDR3 reads CASSWGQGDLGELFF. The CDR3 region has the DNA TGTGCCAGCAGCTGGGGACAGGGCGACCTCGGGGAGCTGTTTTTT.